This TCR beta chain stems from a study of CD8+ T cells in alopecia areata (dated by TCRdb to 2016 to 2019). Describing the broader study: The treated patients took part in an open-label pilot trial in which moderate-to-severe alopecia areata was treated with oral tofacitinib at 5 to 10 mg twice daily. RNA was obtained with the PAXgene miRNA kit for fixed scalp, the miRNeasy kit for PBMCs, and the RNeasy kit for mouse skin. Tofacitinib-treated patients had biopsies at baseline and at 4 and 24 weeks of treatment, with a later scalp biopsy in several patients. To study T cell clonal expansion in alopecia areata, the researchers applied high-throughput TCRbeta sequencing to both the C3H/HeJ mouse model and human patients. Scalp clonality was compared among normal scalp (n=4), patchy alopecia areata scalp (n=8), and alopecia totalis/universalis scalp (n=8). Amplification of TCRbeta CDR3 regions was done by immunoSEQ multiplex PCR using 35 Vbeta forward primers and 13 Jbeta reverse primers. Patients received tofacitinib for 6 to 18 months and were then followed off drug for 6 months to check for delayed response and recurrence. Disease severity in treated patients was measured with the SALT score, which quantifies the percentage of affected scalp surface area. On the human side, TCRbeta sequencing was run on scalp tissue and on sorted CD4+ and CD8+ peripheral blood T cells from healthy controls and from alopecia areata patients with either patchy or totalis/universalis disease.

For this clone: It lacks a known antigen. No base-level quality is on record; no much larger clone is a single base apart.

Results the study describes overall, beyond this receptor: Compared with normal scalp, lesional scalp, particularly in alopecia totalis/universalis, had higher clonality and more expanded CD8+ clones, which suggests antigenic drive. Many expanded lesional clones persisted in scalp and blood during tofacitinib treatment, which may partly explain relapse after stopping treatment. Shared TCR sequences between patients were less evident than in mice, which may be partly attributable to HLA diversity in the patient population. Unlike mouse skin, where gammadelta T cells dominate, normal human skin contains resident alphabeta T cells that get sequenced too, which complicates analysis of the scalp TCR repertoire. Because the treated cohort was small and had only one nonresponder, larger studies are needed to examine links between baseline CD8+ expansion and response. With tofacitinib, both scalp clonality and the number of expanded CD8+ clones among the top 100 scalp clones went down significantly.

The label giving this sample's time point can be read as: less than five weeks on oral tofacitinib. The treatment or condition label of this sample denotes: oral pan-JAK inhibitor, 5-10 mg twice daily. Peripheral blood and lesional scalp punch biopsies were obtained from patients with alopecia areata. PBMCs were isolated by density centrifugation and stained for CD3, CD4 and CD8, and CD4+ and CD8+ T cells were sorted on a FACSAria. The library relied on the immunoSEQ multiplex PCR assay. For TCR sequencing, RNA was extracted from every sample and reverse transcribed into cDNA to serve as template. SuperScript III was used to make first-strand cDNA, primed with a 2:1 mix of oligo-dT and random hexamers. A synthetic immune receptor repertoire was used to gauge amplification bias, and whatever bias remained was removed computationally. Under the source paper's analysis protocol: Raw reads were preprocessed to remove errors, and CDR3 was defined according to IMGT conventions as the region from the conserved cysteine to phenylalanine. To get clonality, Shannon entropy was normalized by log2 of the number of productive unique TCRs and the result was subtracted from 1. Whether each scalp clone was CD4 or CD8 was inferred by checking scalp TCRbeta sequences against the CD4 and CD8 repertoires from sorted blood. In its TCRdb copy, this immuneACCESS table keeps in-frame sequences only and misses some clones. Where compared with another copy, unresolved V genes explain less than half of these, and the others have no known cause. The V and J calls and clone size come from that table; D and trimming were worked out from the DNA. Within this sample are roughly 190,000 clones, with about three fifths of them counted one time only. Approximately 3.5% of the sample is held by the ten biggest clonotypes.

CDR1 and CDR2 (SGHNT, YYREEE) derive from the germline V gene (reference sequence). At the junction V is shortened by 2 bases and J by 8 bases, with 8 bases in between. The CDR3 has 12 amino acids, counting the end cysteine and phenylalanine. The only DNA kept is the CDR3, 36 bases in frame from the first base. The specimen was CD4+ T cells sorted from blood, collected at week 4, from a patient treated with tofacitinib. The clonotype was recovered from a human donor with alopecia areata. The chain was built from TRBV5-4 and TRBJ2-1; the D gene is not confidently resolved. The CDR3 region: CASSLDMYEQFF. The DNA sequence reads TGTGCCAGCAGCTTAGACATGTATGAGCAGTTCTTC.